This entry describes one T cell receptor beta chain. No antigen is known for it. The CDR3 spans 21 residues. Germline CDR1 and CDR2: SGHTA and FQGTGA. The data were obtained in a study of T cells expressing NK-cell markers. Overall study: It was sorted CD3+CD56+NKG2C+, CD3+CD56+NKG2C- and CD3+CD56-NKG2C+ T cells that supplied the TCR beta repertoires. Study-wide points: These same clonotypes (in several donors) also led the CD3+CD56-NKG2C+ fraction.

Synthesis of TCR beta cDNA relied on 5'RACE template switching carrying UMIs. TCRdb processed the 5' RACE reads again and assigns one entry to each CDR3 protein, with no DNA. The table counts about 140,000 distinct CDR3 sequences; around 12% lies in the top ten. The sequence was obtained from a man between 18 and 29 years old in good health. The sequencing input was blood T cells: a sorted CD56 or NKG2C T cell subset, CD4+ or CD8+ T cells, or bulk PBMC T cells (not recorded which). This rearrangement joins TRBV7-3 to TRBJ2-1; the D gene TCRdb calls, TRBD2, cannot be checked with no DNA. The chain's CDR3 is CASSLNWAGQSGLAGVNEQFF.